This TCR beta chain is from a study of CD8 T cells in Susac syndrome. Study details: Active disease was present in six of the sequenced Susac syndrome patients, whereas under 10 of them were in remission.

Patients with Susac syndrome met diagnostic criteria defined recently for definite or probable disease. Findings and caveats of the study: Clonal expansion of CD8+ cells in Susac peaked in TEMRA cells (and in active patients).

V was clipped by 1 base and J by 8 bases, with 11 bases between them. The CDR3 spans 12 residues. The germline gives CDR1 GTSNPN, CDR2 SVGIG (reference sequence). Reverse transcription of roughly 0.45 to 1 ug RNA used random hexamers. Coverage of TCR beta CDR3 amplification by immunoSEQ multiplex PCR extended to 54 Vbeta and 13 Jbeta. TCRdb re-called the immunoSEQ multiplex PCR reads through MiXCR, storing one row per CDR3 protein. The data show about 85,000 distinct CDR3 sequences, around 95% seen once. As concerns this clonotype: Its cognate antigen is unknown.

The chain links TRBV30 to TRBJ1-1; D call uncertain. The material sequenced was CD8+ T cells from PBMCs. This TCR was recovered from a human donor with Susac syndrome. The CDR3 nucleotides are TGTGCCTGGAGTGGGGTGGGCCTGGAAGCTTTCTTT. It is translated as CAWSGVGLEAFF.